These 3 T cell receptor beta chains came from one sample sequenced in a study of shared clonotypes between healthy human individuals (dated by TCRdb to 2019 to 2021). Receptors were amplified or captured by the immunoSEQ multiplex PCR assay. In TCRdb, the immuneACCESS table is reduced to in-frame sequences with V and J assigned. These tables do not hold every clone; where another copy was compared, an unresolved V gene accounts for under half, and the others remain unexplained. Present in this sample are about a million clones, approximately 70% of which were seen just once. The ten largest clones take up about 1.5% of the sample. The sample was memory CD4+ T cells sorted from blood. The sample's cell subset or site, from its label and the paper: CD45RA-negative fraction. These TCRs come from a man aged 18-30 years in good health.

The chain has TRBV2 and TRBJ1-4; 7 bases align to TRBD1. Germline trimming cut 9 bases from V and 0 bases from J; bases unmatched to any gene: 1. Germline lookup yields CDR1 SNHLY and CDR2 FYNNEI. The CDR3 is made up of 13 amino acids. As DNA, the CDR3 is TGTGCCAGTACAGGGGCAACTAATGAAAAACTGTTTTTT. Protein sequence: CASTGATNEKLFF.

For this clone: This same CDR3 is encoded by further DNA sequences in the sample. This rearrangement joins TRBV5-1 to TRBJ2-2; D call uncertain. CDR1 is SGHRS, CDR2 YFSETQ, per germline. The V and J ends lost 4 bases and 4 bases respectively, with 14 bases between them. The CDR3 has 15 residues. The CDR3 loop reads CASSPSPTGTGELFF. As DNA, the CDR3 is TGCGCCAGCAGCCCGAGCCCGACGGGCACCGGGGAGCTGTTTTTT.

The CDR3 region is CASRRSGGGWETQYF. The CDR3 DNA follows: TGTGCCAGCAGGAGGAGCGGCGGGGGGTGGGAGACCCAGTACTTC. The chain combines TRBV7-9 with TRBJ2-5; 8 positions match TRBD2. The V gene end was trimmed by 6 bases and the J gene end by 5 bases; junction bases not matched to a gene: 11. The CDR3 is 15 residues long. CDR1 and CDR2 (germline): SEHNR, FQNEAQ (reference sequence).